These 5 T cell receptor beta chains came from one sample sequenced in a study of CXCR3-negative and CXCR3-positive naive CD8 T cells. General observations from the study: Compared with CXCR3-negative naive cells, CXCR3-positive naive cells showed more hydrophobic TRB CDR3s.

Libraries were UMI-labeled 5' RACE TRB cDNA. One entry per CDR3 protein, without DNA, is what TCRdb gives after re-calling the 5' RACE reads. In all, the sample yields 150,000 or so distinct CDR3 sequences. These receptors' antigens are unknown. Sequencing was done on a sample of naive CXCR3+ CD8+ T cells from blood. The subset: CD45RO-CCR7+CD27+CD95- naive CD8+ T cells expressing CXCR3 (TNR3+). All receptors come from a human donor in good health. Some clones in this sample may be carry-over from other donors' samples.

This rearrangement joins TRBV29-1 to TRBJ2-1. The length of the CDR3 is 14 residues. Per the germline V gene, CDR1 is SQVTM and CDR2 is ANQGSEA. CDR3 region: CSVEVPSSYNEQFF.

The rearrangement joins TRBV9 to TRBJ2-7. The CDR3 has 14 residues. CDR1 and CDR2 from the germline V gene are SGDLS and YYNGEE. The CDR3 sequence: CASSVGRFPYEQYF.

The gene calls are TRBV6-6 and TRBJ1-1. From germline, CDR1 is MNHNY and CDR2 SVGAGI (reference sequence). This CDR3 has 18 amino acids. CDR3 sequence: CASSYSTGWETVNTEAFF.

The CDR3 protein is CAWNDLGASYEQYF. This chain uses TRBV30 with TRBJ2-7. The CDR3 runs to 14 residues. The germline gives CDR1 GTSNPN, CDR2 SVGIG (reference sequence).

The chain combines TRBV19 with TRBJ2-1; checking the TCRdb D call of TRBD1 is not possible without DNA. The CDR3 is 14 residues long. Germline values: CDR1 LNHDA, CDR2 SQIVND (reference sequence). This CDR3 is CASSHSARYNEQFF.